Below are 30 T cell receptor beta chains sequenced from a single sample in a study of cytomegalovirus exposure and HLA in healthy donors. Measured with immunoSEQ multiplex PCR; TCRdb has only the in-frame clones, and not every one. The sample shows 250,000 or so clones, roughly 89% of them seen only once. The sample comprised PBMCs. The origin of the receptors is a woman between 18 and 29 years old in good health and CMV-seronegative.

This clone was detected a few times. The rearrangement joins TRBV7-9 to TRBJ1-1, with TRBD1 matching over 7 bases. The CDR3 sequence is 14 residues long. The junction had 3 bases not matched to a gene; V was cut back by 5 bases and J by 0 bases. The germline gives CDR1 SEHNR, CDR2 FQNEAQ (reference sequence). Written as DNA, the CDR3 is TGTGCCAGCAGCACGGGACAGTTGAACACTGAAGCTTTCTTT. Translation: CASSTGQLNTEAFF.

This sequence joins TRBV28 and TRBJ1-1; D remains unclear. V lost 2 bases, J lost 2 bases, and 6 bases lay in between. Per the germline V gene, CDR1 is MDHEN and CDR2 is SYDVKM. This CDR3 is 13 amino acids long. The CDR3 spells CASSLGPNTEAFF. DNA for the CDR3: TGTGCCAGCAGTTTAGGCCCAAACACTGAAGCTTTCTTT.

This sequence joins TRBV19 and TRBJ1-4, with D hard to call. The CDR3 consists of 14 residues. The V gene's germline CDR1 is LNHDA and CDR2 SQIVND (reference sequence). Trimming stripped 3 bases from V and 8 bases from J, with 13 bases between. In DNA, the CDR3 is TGTGCCAGTAGTATGGGCCACGTTTTCGAAAAACTGTTTTTT. Translating it yields CASSMGHVFEKLFF. The full variable domain, rest sourced from reference TRBV19 and TRBJ1-4, is DGGITQSPKYLFRKEGQNVTLSCEQNLNHDAMYWYRQDPGQGLRLIYYSQIVNDFQKGDIAEGYSVSREKKESFPLTVTSAQKNPTAFYLCASSMGHVFEKLFFGSGTQLSVL.

The V and J genes are TRBV27 and TRBJ2-2; 12 bases map to TRBD2. Germline loops: CDR1 MNHEY, CDR2 SMNVEV (reference sequence). With V trimmed by 2 bases and J by 6 bases, 13 bases remained unmatched. The CDR3 spans 19 residues. The chain's CDR3 is CASSLLAGGLGVNAGELFF. The CDR3 nucleotides are TGTGCCAGCAGTTTACTAGCGGGGGGGCTTGGGGTCAACGCCGGGGAGCTGTTTTTT.

This chain uses TRBV5-1 with TRBJ2-1; the match to TRBD1 covers 11 bases. Trimming took 2 bases from V and 6 from J; bases not matched to a gene: 4. The length of the CDR3 is 15 residues. The germline gives CDR1 SGHRS, CDR2 YFSETQ. In DNA, the CDR3 is TGCGCCAGCAGCTTCGGACAGGGGGCACGCAATGAGCAGTTCTTC. Protein: CASSFGQGARNEQFF.

This clone was counted between two and nine times. The chain has TRBV13 and TRBJ1-1; D is uncertain. Germline lookup yields CDR1 PRHDT and CDR2 FYEKMQ (reference sequence). The CDR3 is 13 amino acids. The ends were cut back, 0 bases at V and 4 bases at J, with 6 bases in the middle. DNA of the CDR3: TGTGCCAGCAGCTTAGGCCGGAGCACTGAAGCTTTCTTT. The encoded protein is CASSLGRSTEAFF.

V usage is TRBV7-3 and J usage is TRBJ2-1; TRBD2 agrees at 11 bases. CDR3 length: 16 amino acids. Germline V gene data show CDR1 as SGHTA and CDR2 as FQGTGA. V trimming: 5 bases; J trimming: 5 bases; junction bases outside the gene matches: 8. CDR3 amino acids: CASSPRGTSGNNEQFF. The CDR3 DNA sequence: TGTGCCAGCAGCCCACGAGGGACTAGCGGAAACAATGAGCAGTTCTTC. Full variable domain (rest looked up from reference TRBV7-3 and TRBJ2-1): GAGVSQTPSNKVTEKGKYVELRCDPISGHTALYWYRQSLGQGPEFLIYFQGTGAADDSGLPNDRFFAVRPEGSVSTLKIQRTERGDSAVYLCASSPRGTSGNNEQFFGPGTRLTVL.

J is TRBJ1-5 and V is TRBV5-1; D might be TRBD1 (5 bases). The V end was cut by 4 bases, the J end by 1 base, with 15 bases between. Germline V gives CDR1 SGHRS, CDR2 YFSETQ. This CDR3 region has 16 residues. The CDR3 region is CASSPAGGESNQPQHF. The CDR3 DNA is TGCGCCAGCAGCCCGGCGGGGGGGGAGAGCAATCAGCCCCAGCATTTT.

This clone has just a few counts. The chain links TRBV19 to TRBJ1-1, with 12 bases identical to TRBD1. V lost 5 bases and J lost 2; bases outside the gene matches: 6. CDR1 and CDR2 (germline): LNHDA, SQIVND (reference sequence). The CDR3 covers 16 residues. CDR3 region: CASSPGTGGINTEAFF. The DNA for the CDR3 is TGTGCCAGTAGTCCCGGGACAGGGGGCATCAACACTGAAGCTTTCTTT.

V usage is TRBV10-2 and J usage is TRBJ2-3, with TRBD1 matching 8 bases. This CDR3 has 16 amino acids. With V trimmed by 3 bases and J by 3 bases, 8 bases remained unmatched. From germline, CDR1 is WSHSY and CDR2 SAAADI. Here the CDR3 reads CASSDPRGRETDTQYF. CDR3 sequence (DNA): TGCGCCAGCAGTGACCCCAGGGGGCGCGAAACAGATACGCAGTATTTT.

The chain joins TRBV29-1 to TRBJ2-5; D is uncertain. This CDR3 is 15 amino acids long. Germline lookup yields CDR1 SQVTM and CDR2 ANQGSEA. Trimming left V 1 base short and J 6 bases short, with 18 bases between. Here the CDR3 DNA reads TGCAGCGTTGAAGGAGAACAGCCCTGGGCGAAGACCCAGTACTTC. Translated: CSVEGEQPWAKTQYF.

The chain links TRBV29-1 to TRBJ1-1; possibly TRBD1 for D (5 bases). This CDR3 has 12 amino acids. Germline V gene sequence: CDR1 SQVTM, CDR2 ANQGSEA. Trimming pared 4 bases from V and 7 bases from J, leaving 13 bases between. The CDR3 DNA reads TGCAGCGTTGTAGGGGTAGAAATTGAAGCTTTCTTT. Protein: CSVVGVEIEAFF.

V and J are TRBV28 and TRBJ1-6; D gene ambiguous. CDR3 length: 15 amino acids. V lost 2 bases and J lost 6, with 11 bases in between. Germline lookup yields CDR1 MDHEN and CDR2 SYDVKM. CDR3 coding DNA: TGTGCCAGCAGTTTACACAGCCTCCCTAATTCACCCCTCCACTTT. It translates to CASSLHSLPNSPLHF.

J is TRBJ1-3 and V is TRBV27, with 9 bases matching TRBD1. Germline lookup yields CDR1 MNHEY and CDR2 SMNVEV (reference sequence). With V trimmed by 5 bases and J by 8 bases, 10 bases remained unmatched. The CDR3 spans 15 residues. In DNA, the CDR3 is TGTGCCAGCAGTCAACTAACAGGGGGCGCGGACACCATATATTTT. It encodes CASSQLTGGADTIYF.

This clone was recorded only once. The CDR3 spells CASSVQGFAEAFF. The DNA of the CDR3 is TGTGCCAGCAGCGTCCAGGGATTCGCTGAAGCTTTCTTT. The chain combines TRBV7-9 with TRBJ1-1, with D perhaps matching TRBD1 (5 bases). V was clipped by 5 bases and J by 6 bases, with 13 bases between them. Germline V gene data show CDR1 as SEHNR and CDR2 as FQNEAQ (reference sequence). The CDR3 runs 13 residues. Full variable domain (rest looked up from reference TRBV7-9 and TRBJ1-1): DTGVSQNPRHKITKRGQNVTFRCDPISEHNRLYWYRQTLGQGPEFLTYFQNEAQLEKSRLLSDRFSAERPKGSFSTLEIQRTEQGDSAMYLCASSVQGFAEAFFGQGTRLTVV.

The sample holds a few counts of this clone. The V call is TRBV19, the J call TRBJ2-7; 10 bases are shared with TRBD1. V shed 5 bases and J 6 bases; nucleotides not matched to a gene: 10. Germline CDR1 and CDR2: LNHDA and SQIVND (reference sequence). The CDR3 spans 15 residues. The CDR3, as DNA: TGTGCCAGTAGTCGTGAGGGACAGGGGCATCGCGAGCAGTACTTC. Amino acids: CASSREGQGHREQYF.

This chain joins TRBV10-1 and TRBJ2-2; tentative D call: TRBD1 (6 bases). Germline values: CDR1 WNHNN, CDR2 SYGVQD (reference sequence). V lost 7 bases to trimming and J lost 6 bases, with 12 bases between them. This CDR3 region has 13 residues. Here the CDR3 reads CASIMRGSGELFF. The CDR3 coding sequence is TGCGCCAGCATAATGAGGGGGTCCGGGGAGCTGTTTTTT.

The V call is TRBV4-1, the J call TRBJ2-7; D gene uncertain. Germline CDR1 reads MGHRA; CDR2 reads YSYEKL. The CDR3 spans 16 residues. Deletions cut 0 bases from V and 4 bases from J, with 16 bases between. CDR3 sequence: CASSQDPVSVNYEQYF. The CDR3 coding sequence is TGCGCCAGCAGCCAAGATCCAGTCAGCGTTAATTACGAGCAGTACTTC.

The chain combines TRBV9 with TRBJ2-3, with TRBD2 matching over 9 bases. V was clipped by 7 bases and J by 5 bases; unmatched bases: 8. Germline V gene data show CDR1 as SGDLS and CDR2 as YYNGEE. The CDR3 extends over 14 amino acids. CDR3 protein: CASGAGGPQDTQYF. In DNA form, the CDR3 reads TGTGCCAGCGGGGCGGGGGGGCCCCAAGATACGCAGTATTTT.

This sequence joins TRBV2 and TRBJ2-5, with 9 positions matching TRBD2. The germline gives CDR1 SNHLY, CDR2 FYNNEI. The CDR3 runs 14 residues. J gave up 5 bases and V 3 bases, and 4 bases lay outside the gene matches. The CDR3 protein is CASSERGGRETQYF. DNA of the CDR3: TGTGCCAGCAGTGAGCGGGGGGGCCGGGAGACCCAGTACTTC.

This chain joins TRBV4-1 and TRBJ1-1; D gene ambiguous. In germline, CDR1 is MGHRA, CDR2 YSYEKL. The CDR3 loop spans 13 amino acids. The germline V and J ends were trimmed by 5 bases and 0 bases, with 7 bases remaining between them. For the CDR3, the DNA is TGCGCCAGCAGCGACCGGGTGAACACTGAAGCTTTCTTT. Protein: CASSDRVNTEAFF.

The rearrangement links TRBV7-2 to TRBJ1-2; D ambiguous. Trimming removed 3 bases from V and 3 bases from J, with 8 bases in between. CDR1 and CDR2 (germline): SGHTA, FQGNSA. This CDR3 has 13 amino acids. CDR3 DNA sequence: TGTGCCAGCAGCTTGCCCGGGGACTATGGCTACACCTTC. Translation: CASSLPGDYGYTF.

The rearrangement uses TRBV28 and TRBJ1-6; the D is unclear. V lost 2 bases, J lost 7 bases, and 9 bases lay in between. Germline V gene lookup returns CDR1 MDHEN and CDR2 SYDVKM. The CDR3 runs to 14 residues. The CDR3 is CASSLESRNSPLHF. For the CDR3, the DNA is TGTGCCAGCAGTTTAGAGAGCCGAAATTCACCCCTCCACTTT.

The gene calls are TRBV15 and TRBJ2-1; 9 bases line up with TRBD2. With 5 bases clipped from V and 6 bases from J, the junction kept 8 bases outside the gene matches. Germline V gene lookup returns CDR1 LNHNV and CDR2 YYDKDF (reference sequence). This CDR3 contains 15 residues. The CDR3 is CATSGPGLAFNEQFF. The CDR3 DNA follows: TGTGCCACCAGCGGTCCGGGACTAGCTTTCAATGAGCAGTTCTTC.

This sequence joins TRBV28 and TRBJ1-4, with D tentatively TRBD1 (6 bases). The germline V gene encodes CDR1 MDHEN and CDR2 SYDVKM. The CDR3 is 19 residues long. V shed 5 bases and J shed 3 bases, with 25 bases lying between them. CDR3 DNA: TGTGCCAGCAGTAGAGATTCAGGGGCCGTCATGTTGGCTAATGAAAAACTGTTTTTT. Protein sequence: CASSRDSGAVMLANEKLFF.

This clone appeared once. The chain links TRBV11-3 to TRBJ2-2; tentative D call: TRBD2 (5 bases). The CDR3 covers 14 residues. Germline CDR1 and CDR2: SGHNT and YENEEA. V gave up 1 base and J gave up 7 bases, with 10 bases separating them. CDR3: CASSLGVRGGELFF. The DNA of the CDR3 is TGTGCCAGCAGCTTAGGAGTTCGGGGCGGGGAGCTGTTTTTT.

The chain employs TRBV7-9 and TRBJ2-2, with a weak D call TRBD2 (5 bases). Looked up from germline, CDR1 is SEHNR and CDR2 is FQNEAQ (reference sequence). This CDR3 is built from 17 residues. V shed 2 bases and J shed 4 bases, with 17 bases lying between them. The CDR3: CASSLLANPSRTGELFF. DNA of the CDR3: TGTGCCAGCAGCTTACTAGCAAATCCGTCGCGCACCGGGGAGCTGTTTTTT.

This clone was detected only a few times. This rearrangement joins TRBV28 to TRBJ1-6, with D unclear. Germline V gene sequence: CDR1 MDHEN, CDR2 SYDVKM. Trimming pared 3 bases from V and 7 bases from J, leaving 4 bases between. CDR3 size: 12 residues. CDR3 residues: CASSFMNSPLHF. In DNA form, the CDR3 reads TGTGCCAGCAGTTTTATGAATTCACCCCTCCACTTT.

CDR3 sequence reads: CASSPMVLGDNSPLHF. The CDR3 DNA reads as TGTGCCAGCAGCCCAATGGTCCTAGGGGATAATTCACCCCTCCACTTT. The rearrangement links TRBV7-8 to TRBJ1-6, with a weak D call TRBD1 (5 bases). V was shortened by 5 bases and J by 5 bases, with 16 bases between the two germline ends. The CDR3 consists of 16 residues. CDR1 SGHVS and CDR2 FQNEAQ come from the germline V gene.

This chain connects TRBV18 to TRBJ2-1, with 7 bases aligning to TRBD1. This CDR3 contains 19 residues. CDR1 is KGHSH and CDR2 is LQKENI in the germline V gene. V gave up 3 bases and J gave up 2 bases; unmatched junction bases: 16. In DNA form, the CDR3 reads TGTGCCAGCTCACCGGGACAGATGTCCACCTTGTTCACCTACAATGAGCAGTTCTTC. This translates into CASSPGQMSTLFTYNEQFF.